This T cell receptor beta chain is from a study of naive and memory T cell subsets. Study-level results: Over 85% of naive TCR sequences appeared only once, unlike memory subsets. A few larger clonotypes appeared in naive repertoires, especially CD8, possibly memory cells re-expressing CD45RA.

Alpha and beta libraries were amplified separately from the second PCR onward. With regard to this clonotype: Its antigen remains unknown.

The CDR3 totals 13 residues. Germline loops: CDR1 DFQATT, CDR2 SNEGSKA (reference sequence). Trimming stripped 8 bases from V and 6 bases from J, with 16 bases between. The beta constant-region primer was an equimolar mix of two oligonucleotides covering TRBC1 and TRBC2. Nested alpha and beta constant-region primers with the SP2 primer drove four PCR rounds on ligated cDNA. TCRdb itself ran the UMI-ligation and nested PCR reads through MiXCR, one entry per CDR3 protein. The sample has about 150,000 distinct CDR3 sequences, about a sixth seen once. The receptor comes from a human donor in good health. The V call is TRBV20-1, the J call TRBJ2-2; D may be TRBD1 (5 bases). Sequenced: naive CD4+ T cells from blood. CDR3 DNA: TGCAGTACCCAGGCAGCAGGGCCCGGGGAGCTGTTTTTT. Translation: CSTQAAGPGELFF.